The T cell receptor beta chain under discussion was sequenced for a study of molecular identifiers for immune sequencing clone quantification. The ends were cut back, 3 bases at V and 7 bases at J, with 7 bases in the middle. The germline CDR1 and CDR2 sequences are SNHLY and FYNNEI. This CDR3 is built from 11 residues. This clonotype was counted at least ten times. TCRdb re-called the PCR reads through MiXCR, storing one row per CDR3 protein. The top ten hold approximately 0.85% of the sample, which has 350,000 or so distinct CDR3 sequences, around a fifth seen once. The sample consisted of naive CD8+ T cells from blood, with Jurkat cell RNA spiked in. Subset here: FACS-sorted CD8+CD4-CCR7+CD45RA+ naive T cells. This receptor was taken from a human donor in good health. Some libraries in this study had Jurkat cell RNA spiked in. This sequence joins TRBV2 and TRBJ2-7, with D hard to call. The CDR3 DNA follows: TGTGCCAGCAGTGAGCACACTGAGCAGTACTTC. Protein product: CASSEHTEQYF.